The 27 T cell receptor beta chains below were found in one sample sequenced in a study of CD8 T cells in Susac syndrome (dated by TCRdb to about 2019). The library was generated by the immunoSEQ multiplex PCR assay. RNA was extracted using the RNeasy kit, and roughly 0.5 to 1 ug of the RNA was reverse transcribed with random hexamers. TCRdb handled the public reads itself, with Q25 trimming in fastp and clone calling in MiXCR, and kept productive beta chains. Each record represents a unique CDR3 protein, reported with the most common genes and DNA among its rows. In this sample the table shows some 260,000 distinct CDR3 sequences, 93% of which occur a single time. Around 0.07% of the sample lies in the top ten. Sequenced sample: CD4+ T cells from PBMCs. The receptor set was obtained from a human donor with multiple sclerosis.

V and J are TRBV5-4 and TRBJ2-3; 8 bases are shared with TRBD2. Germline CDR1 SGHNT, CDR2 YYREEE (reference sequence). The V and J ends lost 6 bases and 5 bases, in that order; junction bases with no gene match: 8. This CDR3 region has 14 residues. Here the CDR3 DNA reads TGTGCCAGCACATGGGGACTAGAGGGAGATACGCAGTATTTT. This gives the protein CASTWGLEGDTQYF.

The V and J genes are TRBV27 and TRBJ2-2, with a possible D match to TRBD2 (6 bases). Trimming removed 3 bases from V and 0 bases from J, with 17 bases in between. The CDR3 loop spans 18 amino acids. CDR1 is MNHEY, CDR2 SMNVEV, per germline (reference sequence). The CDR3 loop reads CASSFYEGGPTNTGELFF. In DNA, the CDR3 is TGTGCCAGCAGTTTTTACGAGGGAGGACCCACGAACACCGGGGAGCTGTTTTTT.

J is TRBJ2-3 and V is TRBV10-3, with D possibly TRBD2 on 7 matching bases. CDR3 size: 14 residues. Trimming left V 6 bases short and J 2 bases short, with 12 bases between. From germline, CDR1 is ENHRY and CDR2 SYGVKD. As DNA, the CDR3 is TGTGCCATCAGCCAGCGGGACAACACAGATACGCAGTATTTT. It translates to CAISQRDNTDTQYF.

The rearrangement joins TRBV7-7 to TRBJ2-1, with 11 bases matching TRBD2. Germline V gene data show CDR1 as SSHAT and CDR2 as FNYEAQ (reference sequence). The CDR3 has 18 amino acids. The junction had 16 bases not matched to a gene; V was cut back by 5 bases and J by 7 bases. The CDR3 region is CASSPLPRLSGGGNEQFF. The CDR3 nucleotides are TGTGCCAGCAGCCCTCTACCGCGGCTTAGCGGGGGGGGTAATGAGCAGTTCTTC. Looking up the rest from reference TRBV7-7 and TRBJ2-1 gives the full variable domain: GAGVSQSPRYKVTKRGQDVTLRCDPISSHATLYWYQQALGQGPEFLTYFNYEAQPDKSGLPSDRFSAERPEGSISTLTIQRTEQRDSAMYRCASSPLPRLSGGGNEQFFGPGTRLTVL.

The CDR3 loop is CASSSPFLAGRTYNEQFF. The CDR3 DNA sequence: TGTGCCAGCAGTTCTCCCTTCCTAGCGGGACGTACCTACAATGAGCAGTTCTTC. This sequence joins TRBV27 and TRBJ2-1; 9 nucleotides line up with TRBD2. Germline V gene data show CDR1 as MNHEY and CDR2 as SMNVEV (reference sequence). V lost 4 bases and J lost 2; bases outside the gene matches: 12. The CDR3 sequence is 18 residues long.

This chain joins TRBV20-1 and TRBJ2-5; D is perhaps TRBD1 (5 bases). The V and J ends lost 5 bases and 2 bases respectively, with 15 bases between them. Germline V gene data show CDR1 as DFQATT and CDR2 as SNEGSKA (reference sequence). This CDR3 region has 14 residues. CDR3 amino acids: CSARVGQLQETQYF. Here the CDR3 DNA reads TGCAGTGCTCGCGTAGGACAACTACAAGAGACCCAGTACTTC.

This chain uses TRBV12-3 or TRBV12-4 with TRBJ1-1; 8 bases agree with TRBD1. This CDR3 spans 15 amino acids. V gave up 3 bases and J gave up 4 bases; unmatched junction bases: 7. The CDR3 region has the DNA TGTGCCAGCAGTTTCCAGGGGGCGCTAATCACTGAAGCTTTCTTT. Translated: CASSFQGALITEAFF.

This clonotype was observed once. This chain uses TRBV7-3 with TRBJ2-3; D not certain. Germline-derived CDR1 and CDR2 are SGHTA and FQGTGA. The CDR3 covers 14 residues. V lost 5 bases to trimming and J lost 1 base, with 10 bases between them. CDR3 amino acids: CASSPTRGTDTQYF. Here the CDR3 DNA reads TGTGCCAGCAGCCCCACACGTGGCACAGATACGCAGTATTTT. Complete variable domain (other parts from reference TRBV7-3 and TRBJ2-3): GAGVSQTPSNKVTEKGKYVELRCDPISGHTALYWYRQSLGQGPEFLIYFQGTGAADDSGLPNDRFFAVRPEGSVSTLKIQRTERGDSAVYLCASSPTRGTDTQYFGPGTRLTVL.

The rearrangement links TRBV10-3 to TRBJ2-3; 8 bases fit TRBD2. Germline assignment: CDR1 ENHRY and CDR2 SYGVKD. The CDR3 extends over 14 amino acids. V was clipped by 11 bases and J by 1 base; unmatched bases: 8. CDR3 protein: CAAKQGLGTDTQYF. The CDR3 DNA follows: TGTGCCGCAAAGCAGGGACTAGGCACAGATACGCAGTATTTT.

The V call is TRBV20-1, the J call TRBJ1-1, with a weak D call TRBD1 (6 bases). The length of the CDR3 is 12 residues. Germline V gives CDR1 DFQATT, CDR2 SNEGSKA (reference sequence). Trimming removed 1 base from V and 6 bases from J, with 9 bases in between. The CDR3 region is CSARVTGSEAFF. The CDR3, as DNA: TGCAGTGCTAGAGTCACAGGGTCTGAAGCTTTCTTT.

The CDR3 is CASSLSSYGQYF. The CDR3 DNA follows: TGTGCCAGCAGCTTAAGTTCTTACGGGCAGTACTTC. The chain links TRBV11-3 to TRBJ2-5, with D uncertain. Germline lookup yields CDR1 SGHNT and CDR2 YENEEA. The CDR3 loop spans 12 amino acids. The germline V and J ends were trimmed by 2 bases and 11 bases, with 12 bases remaining between them. The full variable domain, completed using reference TRBV11-3 and TRBJ2-5, is EAGVVQSPRYKIIEKKQPVAFWCNPISGHNTLYWYLQNLGQGPELLIRYENEEAVDDSQLPKDRFSAERLKGVDSTLKIQPAELGDSAVYLCASSLSSYGQYFGPGTRLLVL.

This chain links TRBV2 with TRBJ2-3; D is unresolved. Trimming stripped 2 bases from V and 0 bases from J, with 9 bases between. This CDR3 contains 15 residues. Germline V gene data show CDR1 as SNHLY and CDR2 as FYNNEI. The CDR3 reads CASSETVPSTDTQYF. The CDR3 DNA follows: TGTGCCAGCAGTGAAACAGTCCCTAGCACAGATACGCAGTATTTT.

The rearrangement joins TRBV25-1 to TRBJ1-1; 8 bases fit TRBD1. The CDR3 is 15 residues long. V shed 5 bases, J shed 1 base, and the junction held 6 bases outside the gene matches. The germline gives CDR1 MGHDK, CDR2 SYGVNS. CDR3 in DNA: TGTGCCAGCAGTCAGACAGGGGTTGGGAACACTGAAGCTTTCTTT. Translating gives CASSQTGVGNTEAFF.

This chain's CDR3 is CSAPPNGANVLTF. CDR3 coding DNA: TGCAGTGCTCCACCAAACGGGGCCAACGTCCTGACTTTC. The chain links TRBV20-1 to TRBJ2-6, with D hard to call. Germline assignment: CDR1 DFQATT and CDR2 SNEGSKA (reference sequence). This CDR3 contains 13 residues. The V and J ends lost 5 bases and 4 bases respectively, with 9 bases between them.

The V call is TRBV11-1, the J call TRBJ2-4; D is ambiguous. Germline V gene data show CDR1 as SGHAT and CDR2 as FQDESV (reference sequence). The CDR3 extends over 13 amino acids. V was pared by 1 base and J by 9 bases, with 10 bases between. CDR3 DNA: TGTGCCAGCAGCTTAGACCGGCGAGGCATTCAGTACTTC. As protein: CASSLDRRGIQYF.

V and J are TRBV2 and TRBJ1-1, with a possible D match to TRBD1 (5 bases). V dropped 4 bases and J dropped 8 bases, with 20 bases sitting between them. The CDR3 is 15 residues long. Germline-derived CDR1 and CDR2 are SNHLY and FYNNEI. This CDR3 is CASSAYRDDKGEAFF. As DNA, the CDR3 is TGTGCCAGCAGTGCGTACCGGGACGACAAGGGCGAAGCTTTCTTT.

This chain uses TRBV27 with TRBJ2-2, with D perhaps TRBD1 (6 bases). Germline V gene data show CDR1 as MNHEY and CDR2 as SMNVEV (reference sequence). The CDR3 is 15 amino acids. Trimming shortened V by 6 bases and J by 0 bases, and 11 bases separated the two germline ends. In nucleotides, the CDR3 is TGTGCCAGCAGACGACAGGCCTCGAACACCGGGGAGCTGTTTTTT. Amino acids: CASRRQASNTGELFF.

The CDR3 is CASSLAGGQMSYEQYF. Here the CDR3 DNA reads TGCGCCAGCAGCTTGGCCGGCGGCCAAATGTCCTACGAGCAGTACTTC. The V gene is TRBV5-1, the J gene TRBJ2-7; D not resolved. There are 16 residues in the CDR3. CDR1 SGHRS and CDR2 YFSETQ come from the germline V gene. V was trimmed by 0 bases and J by 1 base, leaving 14 bases between them.

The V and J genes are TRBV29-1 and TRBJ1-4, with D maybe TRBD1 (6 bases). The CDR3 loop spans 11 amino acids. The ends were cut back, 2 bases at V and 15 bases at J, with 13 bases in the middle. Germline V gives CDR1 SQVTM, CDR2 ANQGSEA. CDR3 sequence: CSVETGPQVFF. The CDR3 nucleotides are TGCAGCGTTGAAACAGGGCCGCAGGTGTTTTTT.

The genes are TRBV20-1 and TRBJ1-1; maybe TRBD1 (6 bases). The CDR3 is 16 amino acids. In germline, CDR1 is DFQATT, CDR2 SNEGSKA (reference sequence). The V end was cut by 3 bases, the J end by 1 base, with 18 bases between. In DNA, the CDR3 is TGCAGTGCTAGCCTGGGGGCGTTTAGGCAGAACACTGAAGCTTTCTTT. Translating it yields CSASLGAFRQNTEAFF.

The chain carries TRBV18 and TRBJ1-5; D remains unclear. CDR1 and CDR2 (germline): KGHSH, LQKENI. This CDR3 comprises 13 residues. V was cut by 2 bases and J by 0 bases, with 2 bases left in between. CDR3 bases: TGTGCCAGCTCACCAAATAGCAATCAGCCCCAGCATTTT. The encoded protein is CASSPNSNQPQHF.

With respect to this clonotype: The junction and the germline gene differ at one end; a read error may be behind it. Here the CDR3 DNA reads TGTGCCAGCAGCCCGGGGCTTAATGAAAAACTGCTTTTT. Its protein product is CASSPGLNEKLLF. V usage is TRBV3-1 and J usage is TRBJ1-4; D is perhaps TRBD1 (5 bases). Germline lookup yields CDR1 LGHDT and CDR2 YNNKEL (reference sequence). The CDR3 has 13 amino acids. Based on the CDR3 plus reference TRBV3-1 and TRBJ1-4, the full variable domain is DTAVSQTPKYLVTQMGNDKSIKCEQNLGHDTMYWYKQDSKKFLKIMFSYNNKELIINETVPNRFSPKSPDKAHLNLHINSLELGDSAVYFCASSPGLNEKLLFGSGTQLSVL.

CDR3 loop: CASSLFGQGRHYGYTF. The CDR3 nucleotides are TGCGCCAGCAGCCTATTCGGACAGGGGAGGCACTATGGCTACACCTTC. The J gene is TRBJ1-2, the V gene TRBV4-1; 9 bases align to TRBD1. The germline CDR1 and CDR2 sequences are MGHRA and YSYEKL. With 4 bases clipped from V and 3 bases from J, the junction kept 9 bases outside the gene matches. The CDR3 sequence is 16 residues long.

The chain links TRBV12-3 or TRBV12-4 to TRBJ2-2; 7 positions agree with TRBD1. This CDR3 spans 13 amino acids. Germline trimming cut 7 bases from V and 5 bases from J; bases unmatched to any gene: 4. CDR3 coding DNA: TGTGCCAGCAATGTACAGGGGACCGGGGAGCTGTTTTTT. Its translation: CASNVQGTGELFF.

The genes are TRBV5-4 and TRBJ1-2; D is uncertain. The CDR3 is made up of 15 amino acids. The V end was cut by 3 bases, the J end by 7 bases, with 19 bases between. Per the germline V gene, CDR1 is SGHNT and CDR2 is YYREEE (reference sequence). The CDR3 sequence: CASSSTLYVKGGYTF. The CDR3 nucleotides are TGTGCCAGCAGCTCTACTCTATACGTTAAGGGTGGCTACACCTTC.

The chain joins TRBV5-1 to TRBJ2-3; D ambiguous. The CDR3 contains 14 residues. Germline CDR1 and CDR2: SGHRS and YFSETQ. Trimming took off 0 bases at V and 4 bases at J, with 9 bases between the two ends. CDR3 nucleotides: TGCGCCAGCAGCTTGGCCATGACGGCAGATACGCAGTATTTT. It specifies CASSLAMTADTQYF.

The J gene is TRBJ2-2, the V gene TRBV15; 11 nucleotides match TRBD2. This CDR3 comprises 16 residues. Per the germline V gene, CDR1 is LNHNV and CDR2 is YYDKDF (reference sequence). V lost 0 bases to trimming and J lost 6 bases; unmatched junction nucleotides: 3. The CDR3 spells CATSRDLSGGAGELFF. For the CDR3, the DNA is TGTGCCACCAGCAGAGACCTTAGCGGGGGGGCCGGGGAGCTGTTTTTT.